This paragraph covers one TCR beta chain sequence. There are many counts of this clonotype. What antigen it recognizes has not been identified. Within one base of it there is no much larger clone, and no base qualities were kept. The time point label corresponds to: pre-sensitization, week 0. The sample's treatment or condition label, in plain terms: therapeutic diphenylcyclopropenone sensitization with weekly scalp DPC. At every patch-test visit, the blood draw took place before the patch test was put on. To be eligible, patients had to be aged 18 to 70, diagnosed with alopecia and judged suitable for DPC therapy, while pregnant patients were excluded. Unfractionated whole blood was collected in Tempus Blood RNA tubes, and total RNA was extracted from that blood. At the junction V is shortened by 2 bases and J by 7 bases; bases outside the gene matches: 5. Spanning cysteine to phenylalanine, the CDR3 consists of 15 amino acids. The only DNA kept is the CDR3, 45 bases in frame from the first base. As encoded in the germline V gene, CDR1 is SGHVS while CDR2 is FQNEAQ.

The data belong to a study of human T cells and chemical hapten exposure (dated by TCRdb to the early 2020s). Regarding the complete study: For sensitization, 2% DPC in acetone was applied to a 2 cm by 2 cm area of upper inner arm skin. Throughout the roughly 25-week study period, patients were also given weekly therapeutic DPC doses on the scalp. Patch testing on the upper back used Finn chambers containing 0.01% DPC, with scoring done after 6 days according to International Contact Dermatitis Research Group standards. Most of the patients in the cohort were female, and the cohort covered alopecia areata with under or over 50% scalp involvement, alopecia totalis and alopecia universalis. The libraries were sequenced as a pool, and the TCR yield per sample differed mostly because of small variations in library volumes within the pool. Peripheral blood TCR repertoire changes were tracked in vivo in alopecia patients during primary and secondary sensitization to the hapten diphenylcyclopropenone (DPC). Blood was sampled from patients pre-sensitization (week 0) and at 2, 6 and about 24 weeks after DPC sensitization. Around 30 alopecia patients provided blood for TCR sequencing at one to four time points (pre-sensitization, 2, 6 and 24 weeks).

To prepare the library, RACE was applied. This sample was sequenced with a NextSeq 500. Library preparation attached unique molecular identifiers to individual cDNA molecules for quantitative, reproducible TCR counting. Both TCR alpha and TCR beta chains were sequenced from each blood RNA sample. For the original study's pipeline: Samples had a median of roughly 91,000 TCRs, with a range from roughly 23,224 to 700,000. V, J and CDR3 annotation of the TCR reads was carried out using the Decombinator software suite. For PS versus PT1 abundance plots, all samples were subsampled to the same number of TCRs (28,000). Expanded TCRs were defined as absent before sensitization and observed at least eight times at the 2-week time point. The public reads were quality trimmed at Q25 with fastp and then assembled into clones with MiXCR by TCRdb, keeping productive beta chains. When rows share a CDR3 protein, they turn into one entry using the most common DNA and genes. TCRdb's processing, not the authors' own work, is the source of the V and J calls. The sample includes tens of thousands of distinct CDR3 sequences, with approximately 11% observed a single time. The ten largest clones take up about 5.2% of the sample.

Overall study results and their limits: DPC sensitization did not change the number of TCRs with a frequency above 1 in 1000, and there was no evidence of changes in global repertoire structure. Patch test score correlated positively with the number of PT1 expanded TCRs, reaching significance at thresholds 8, 16 and 32 but not at 4. Compared with pre-sensitization or healthy control sets, expanded TCRs formed significantly more large CDR3 similarity clusters, which is consistent with antigen-driven responses. All patients had alopecia, a presumed autoimmune disease, so their immune response might differ from that of healthy individuals. Repeated subsampling changed both the strength of the expansion versus patch-test correlation and the threshold at which that correlation became significant.

The sequencing here drew on whole blood, taken in connection with sensitization to the hapten diphenylcyclopropenone (DPC). The receptor's source is a woman aged 45-65 years with alopecia areata. Some clones in this sample may be carry-over from other donors' samples. The rearranged chain carries TRBV7-8 and TRBJ2-2, with TRBD1 identical over 9 junction bases. DNA sequence: TGTGCCAGCAGCTTACCGACAGGGGGGTACGGGGAGCTGTTTTTT. It translates as CASSLPTGGYGELFF.